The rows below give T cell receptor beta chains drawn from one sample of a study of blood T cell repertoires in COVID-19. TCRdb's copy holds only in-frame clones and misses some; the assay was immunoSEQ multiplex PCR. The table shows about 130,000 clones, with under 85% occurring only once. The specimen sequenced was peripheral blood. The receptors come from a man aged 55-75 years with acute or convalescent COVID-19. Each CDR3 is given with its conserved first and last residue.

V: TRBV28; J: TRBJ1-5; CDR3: CASSLLGQSANQPQHF
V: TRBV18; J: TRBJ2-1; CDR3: CASSPLGTSRSPFF
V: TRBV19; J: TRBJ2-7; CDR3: CASSSLTGVYEQYF
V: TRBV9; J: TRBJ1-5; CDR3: CASSVEGVGGQPQHF
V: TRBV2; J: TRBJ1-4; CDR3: CASSVGGNEKLFF
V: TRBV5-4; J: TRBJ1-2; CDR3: CASSFSGGSYGYTF
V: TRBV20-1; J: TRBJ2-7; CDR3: CSARQGYEQYF
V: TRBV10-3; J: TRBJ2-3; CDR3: CAINTGSDTQYF
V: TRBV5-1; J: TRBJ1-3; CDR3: CASSPGSGNTIYF
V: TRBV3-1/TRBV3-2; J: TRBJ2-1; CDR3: CASSRTSGRRNEQFF
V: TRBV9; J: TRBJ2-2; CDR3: CASSVGQHTGELFF
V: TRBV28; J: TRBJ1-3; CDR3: CASSPRTGGSGNTIYF
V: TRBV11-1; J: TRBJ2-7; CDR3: CASSLAPGHSYEQYF
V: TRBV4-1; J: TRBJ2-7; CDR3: CASSFRQGAYEQYF
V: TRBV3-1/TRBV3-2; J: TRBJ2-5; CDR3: CASSQDGWRVQETQYF
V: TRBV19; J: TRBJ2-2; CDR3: CASSPPLRTGGVPGELFF
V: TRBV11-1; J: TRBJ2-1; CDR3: CASSLGGVHEQFF
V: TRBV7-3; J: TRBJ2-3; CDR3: CASSLGTSGSVGDTQYF
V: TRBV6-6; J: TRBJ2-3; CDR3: CASSYSTTAGFDTQYF
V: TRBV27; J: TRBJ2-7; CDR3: CASRVQGAGEQYF
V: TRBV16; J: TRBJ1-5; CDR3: CASSQKGGYTSNQPQHF
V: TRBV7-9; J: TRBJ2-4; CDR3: CASSPRIGTAENIQYF
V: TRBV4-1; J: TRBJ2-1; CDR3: CASSQWLGGTSSYNEQFF
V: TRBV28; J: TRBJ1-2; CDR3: CASSFGTGYIGGYTF
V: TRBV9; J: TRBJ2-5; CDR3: CASTRSGGFPVMYF
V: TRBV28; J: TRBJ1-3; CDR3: CASSNPRGSGNTIYF
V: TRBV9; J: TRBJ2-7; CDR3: CASSVAPSGIYEQYF
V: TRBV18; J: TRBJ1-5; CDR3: CASSSQGAGQPQHF
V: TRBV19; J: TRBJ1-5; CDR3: CASSSGVSSVQPQHF
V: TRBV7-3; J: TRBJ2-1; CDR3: CASSSGLASGEQFF
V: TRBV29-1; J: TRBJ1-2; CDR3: CSVKTGTRYGYTF
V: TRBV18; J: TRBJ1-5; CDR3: CASSTEHSNQPQHF
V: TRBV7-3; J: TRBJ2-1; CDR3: CASSLSPGLAYNEQFF
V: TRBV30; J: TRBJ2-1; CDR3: CAWSMKGLAGLPEQFF
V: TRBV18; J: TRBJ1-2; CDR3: CASSPWDRADYTF
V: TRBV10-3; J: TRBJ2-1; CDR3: CAIKSSGYNEQFF
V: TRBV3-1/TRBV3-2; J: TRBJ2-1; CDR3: CASSGDFYEQFF
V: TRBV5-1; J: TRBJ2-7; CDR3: CASSQGLLPREQYF
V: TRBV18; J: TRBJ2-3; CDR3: CASSQVPGQAQDTQYF
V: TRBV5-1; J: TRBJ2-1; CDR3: CASSAYRLADYNEQFF
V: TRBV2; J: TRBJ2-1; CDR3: CASSAEGAYNEQFF
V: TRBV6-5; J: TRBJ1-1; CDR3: CASSYLGGTEAFF
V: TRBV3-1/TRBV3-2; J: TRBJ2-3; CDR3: CASSLGGGGQDTQYF
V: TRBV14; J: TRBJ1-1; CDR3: CASSQVRERTEAFF
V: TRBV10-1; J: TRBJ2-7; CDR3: CASRRTGKTMNYEQYF
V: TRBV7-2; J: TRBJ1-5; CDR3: CASSLRQTGVQPQHF
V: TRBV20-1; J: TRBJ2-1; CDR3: CSAYLNEQFF
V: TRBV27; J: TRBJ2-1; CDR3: CASSLRAGGNYNEQFF
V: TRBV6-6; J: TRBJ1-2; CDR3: CASTRNRGYDGYTF
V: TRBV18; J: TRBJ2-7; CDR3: CASSRTATYEQYF
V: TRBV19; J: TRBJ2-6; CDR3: CASSIGGSGANVLTF
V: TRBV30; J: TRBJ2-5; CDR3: CAYGQGGVSETQYF
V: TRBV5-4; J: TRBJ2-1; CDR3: CASSPTSGYYNEQFF